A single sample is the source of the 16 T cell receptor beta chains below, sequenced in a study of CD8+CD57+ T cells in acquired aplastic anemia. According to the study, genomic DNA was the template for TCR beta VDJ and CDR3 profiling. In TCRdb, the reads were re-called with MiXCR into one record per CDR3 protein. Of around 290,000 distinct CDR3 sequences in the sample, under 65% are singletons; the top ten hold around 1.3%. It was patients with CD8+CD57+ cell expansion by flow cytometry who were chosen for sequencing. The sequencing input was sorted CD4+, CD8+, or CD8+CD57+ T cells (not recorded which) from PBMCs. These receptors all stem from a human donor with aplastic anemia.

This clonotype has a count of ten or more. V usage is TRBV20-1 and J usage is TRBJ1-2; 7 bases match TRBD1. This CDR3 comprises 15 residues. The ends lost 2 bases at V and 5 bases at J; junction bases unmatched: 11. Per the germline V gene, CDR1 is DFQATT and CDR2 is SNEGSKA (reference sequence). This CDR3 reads CSARSPGTGAYGYTF. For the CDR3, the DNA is TGCAGTGCTAGATCCCCAGGCACAGGGGCTTATGGCTACACCTTC.

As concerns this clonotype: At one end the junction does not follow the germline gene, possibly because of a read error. The CDR3 protein is CAISEYGPAIATQYF. CDR3 in DNA: TGTGCAATCAGTGAGTATGGCCCCGCGATCGCGACCCAGTACTTC. The chain has TRBV10-3 and TRBJ2-5; D call uncertain. CDR1 and CDR2 (germline): ENHRY, SYGVKD. This CDR3 region has 15 residues.

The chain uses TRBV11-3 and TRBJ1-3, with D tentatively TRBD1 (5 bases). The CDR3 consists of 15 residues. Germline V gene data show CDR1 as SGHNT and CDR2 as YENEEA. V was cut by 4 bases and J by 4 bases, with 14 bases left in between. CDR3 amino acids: CASSSSGTGGNTIYF. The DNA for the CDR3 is TGTGCCAGCAGCTCCTCGGGGACTGGCGGAAACACCATATATTTT.

CDR3 loop: CASRFMNTEAFF. The DNA of the CDR3 is TGTGCCAGCAGATTCATGAACACTGAAGCTTTCTTT. The chain uses TRBV7-9 and TRBJ1-1; no clear D gene. Germline lookup yields CDR1 SEHNR and CDR2 FQNEAQ (reference sequence). Trimming took off 6 bases at V and 0 bases at J, with 5 bases between the two ends. The CDR3 is 12 residues long.

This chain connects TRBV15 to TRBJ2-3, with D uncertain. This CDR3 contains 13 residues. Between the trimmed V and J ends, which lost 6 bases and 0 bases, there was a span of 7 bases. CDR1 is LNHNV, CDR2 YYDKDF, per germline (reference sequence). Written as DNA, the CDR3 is TGTGCCACCAGTGGCTCAAGCACAGATACGCAGTATTTT. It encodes CATSGSSTDTQYF. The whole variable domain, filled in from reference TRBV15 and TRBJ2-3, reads DAMVIQNPRYQVTQFGKPVTLSCSQTLNHNVMYWYQQKSSQAPKLLFHYYDKDFNNEADTPDNFQSRRPNTSFCFLDIRSPGLGDTAMYLCATSGSSTDTQYFGPGTRLTVL.

CDR3 bases: TGTGCCAGTAGTACCGGGACACTGAACTACGAGCAGTACTTC. The encoded protein is CASSTGTLNYEQYF. The gene calls are TRBV19 and TRBJ2-7, with TRBD1 as a possible D gene (6 bases). This CDR3 is built from 14 residues. V gave up 4 bases and J gave up 3 bases, with 13 bases separating them. Germline CDR1 is LNHDA and CDR2 is SQIVND (reference sequence).

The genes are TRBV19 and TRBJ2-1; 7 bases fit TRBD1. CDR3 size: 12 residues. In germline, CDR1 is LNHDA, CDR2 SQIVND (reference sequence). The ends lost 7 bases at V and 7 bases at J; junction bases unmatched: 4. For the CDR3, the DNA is TGTGCCAGTAACTTACAGGGGAATGAGCAGTTCTTC. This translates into CASNLQGNEQFF.

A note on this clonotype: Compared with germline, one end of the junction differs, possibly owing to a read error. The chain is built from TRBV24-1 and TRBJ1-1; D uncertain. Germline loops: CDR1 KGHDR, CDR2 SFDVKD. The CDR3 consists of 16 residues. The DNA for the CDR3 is TGTGCCACGAGTGCCCCAAGCAGCCGGATGAACACTGAAGCTCTCTTT. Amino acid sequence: CATSAPSSRMNTEALF.

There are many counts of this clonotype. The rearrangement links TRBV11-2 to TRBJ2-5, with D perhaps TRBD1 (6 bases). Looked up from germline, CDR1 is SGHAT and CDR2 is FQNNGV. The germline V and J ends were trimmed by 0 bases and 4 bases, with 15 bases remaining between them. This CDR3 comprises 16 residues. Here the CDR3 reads CASSLDIMGAGETQYF. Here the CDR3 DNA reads TGTGCCAGCAGCTTAGACATTATGGGGGCGGGAGAGACCCAGTACTTC.

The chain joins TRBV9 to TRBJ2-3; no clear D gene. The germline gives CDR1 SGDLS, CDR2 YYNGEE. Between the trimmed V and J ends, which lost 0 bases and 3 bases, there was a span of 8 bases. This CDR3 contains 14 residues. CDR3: CASSVAQRTDTQYF. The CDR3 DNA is TGTGCCAGCAGCGTAGCTCAGCGAACAGATACGCAGTATTTT.

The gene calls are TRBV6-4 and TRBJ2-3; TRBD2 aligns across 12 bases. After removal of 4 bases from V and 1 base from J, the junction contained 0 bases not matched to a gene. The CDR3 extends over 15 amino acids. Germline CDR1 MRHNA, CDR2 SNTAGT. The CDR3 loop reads CASSGTSGGTDTQYF. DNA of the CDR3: TGTGCCAGCAGTGGGACTAGCGGGGGCACAGATACGCAGTATTTT.

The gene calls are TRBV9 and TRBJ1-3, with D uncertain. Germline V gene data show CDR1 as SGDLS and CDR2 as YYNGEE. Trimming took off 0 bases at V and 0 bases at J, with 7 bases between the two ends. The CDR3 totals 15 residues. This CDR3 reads CASSVAGSSGNTIYF. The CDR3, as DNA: TGTGCCAGCAGCGTAGCGGGCAGCTCTGGAAACACCATATATTTT.

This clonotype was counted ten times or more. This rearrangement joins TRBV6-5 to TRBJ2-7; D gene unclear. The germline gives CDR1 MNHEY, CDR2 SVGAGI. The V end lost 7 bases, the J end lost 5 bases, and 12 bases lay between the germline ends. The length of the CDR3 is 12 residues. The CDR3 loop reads CASTDGVHEQYF. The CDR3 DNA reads TGTGCCAGCACCGACGGTGTCCACGAGCAGTACTTC.

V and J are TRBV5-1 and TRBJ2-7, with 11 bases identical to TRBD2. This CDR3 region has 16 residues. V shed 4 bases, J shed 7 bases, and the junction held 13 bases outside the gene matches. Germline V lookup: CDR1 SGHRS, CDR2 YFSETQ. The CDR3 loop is CASSLLAGDLAGEQYF. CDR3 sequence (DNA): TGCGCCAGCAGCCTACTAGCGGGAGATCTAGCGGGGGAGCAGTACTTC.

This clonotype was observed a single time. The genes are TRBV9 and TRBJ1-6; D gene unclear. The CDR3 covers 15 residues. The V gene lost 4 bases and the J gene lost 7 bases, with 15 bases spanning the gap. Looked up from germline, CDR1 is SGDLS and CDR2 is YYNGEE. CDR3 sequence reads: CASSLAWTGNSPLHF. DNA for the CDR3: TGTGCCAGCAGCTTAGCTTGGACGGGGAATTCACCCCTCCACTTT.

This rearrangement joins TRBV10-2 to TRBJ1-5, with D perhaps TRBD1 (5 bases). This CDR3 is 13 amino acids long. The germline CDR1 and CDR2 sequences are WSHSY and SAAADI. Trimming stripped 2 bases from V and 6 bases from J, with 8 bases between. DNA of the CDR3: TGCGCCAGCAGTGAGAGTAGGGGTCAGCCCCAGCATTTT. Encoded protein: CASSESRGQPQHF.